The rows below give T cell receptor beta chains drawn from one sample of a study of blood T cell repertoires in COVID-19. Some clones are missing from TCRdb's copy, which holds only in-frame ones; the method was immunoSEQ multiplex PCR. The repertoire holds about 280,000 clones, around 90% seen once, with roughly 9% in the top ten. Specimen: peripheral blood. The receptors stem from a man between 18 and 35 years old with active or convalescent COVID-19. Both conserved end residues are part of each CDR3. A D gene is named only where the DNA matches it firmly. Size is omitted from some rows. Given values are once, few, many or a class for expanded clones.

d_gene | abundance | j_gene | v_gene | CDR3aa | CDR3nt
. | . | TRBJ1-5 | TRBV15 | CATSRDGGGRAQPQHF | TGTGCCACCAGCAGAGATGGAGGGGGGAGGGCTCAGCCCCAGCATTTT
. | . | TRBJ2-5 | TRBV9 | CASSVAPTSQETQYF | TGTGCCAGCAGCGTAGCTCCCACTAGCCAAGAGACCCAGTACTTC
TRBD1 | . | TRBJ1-2 | TRBV19 | CASRWGQIGFTNGYTF | TGTGCCAGTAGATGGGGACAGATTGGTTTCACGAATGGCTACACCTTC
. | . | TRBJ1-4 | TRBV3-1/TRBV3-2 | CASSHRGSNEKLFF | TGTGCCAGCAGCCACAGGGGTTCGAATGAAAAACTGTTTTTT
TRBD1 | . | TRBJ2-5 | TRBV9 | CASSAGQGETQYF | TGTGCCAGCAGCGCGGGACAGGGAGAGACCCAGTACTTC
TRBD1 | few | TRBJ1-6 | TRBV28 | CASRPQGENSPLHF | TGTGCCAGCAGGCCGCAGGGGGAGAATTCACCCCTCCACTTT
TRBD2 | . | TRBJ2-3 | TRBV3-1/TRBV3-2 | CASNRNRTSGVTDTQYF | TGTGCCAGCAACCGAAACCGGACTAGCGGGGTCACAGATACGCAGTATTTT
. | few | TRBJ1-5 | TRBV4-3 | CASSQRTGDQPQHF | TGCGCCAGCAGCCAAAGGACGGGAGATCAGCCCCAGCATTTT
TRBD2 | . | TRBJ2-5 | TRBV19 | CASSIPARGGRETQYF | TGTGCCAGTAGTATCCCCGCGCGGGGGGGAAGAGAGACCCAGTACTTC
. | once | TRBJ1-2 | TRBV12-3/TRBV12-4 | CASSLELYGYTF | TGTGCCAGCAGTTTAGAGCTTTATGGCTACACCTTC
. | . | TRBJ2-3 | TRBV9 | CASAAFLTDTQYF | TGTGCCAGCGCGGCCTTCCTTACAGATACGCAGTATTTT
TRBD2 | . | TRBJ2-3 | TRBV4-2 | CASRSGTSGTDTQYF | TGTGCCAGCAGGTCCGGGACTAGCGGCACAGATACGCAGTATTTT
. | . | TRBJ1-1 | TRBV2 | CASRRTGNTEAFF | TGTGCCAGCAGACGGACGGGAAACACTGAAGCTTTCTTT
. | . | TRBJ1-6 | TRBV27 | CASSLLSSYNSPLHF | TGTGCCAGCAGTTTACTCAGCTCCTATAATTCACCCCTCCACTTT
. | . | TRBJ2-1 | TRBV7-9 | CASSPRHSSYNEQFF | TGTGCCAGCAGCCCAAGACACAGCTCCTACAATGAGCAGTTCTTC
. | . | TRBJ1-3 | TRBV6-1 | CASSEVGGAPGNTIYF | TGTGCCAGCAGTGAAGTGGGGGGGGCGCCTGGAAACACCATATATTTT
. | . | TRBJ2-1 | TRBV7-8 | CASSLRTESYNEQFF | TGTGCCAGCAGCTTAAGGACAGAGAGTTACAATGAGCAGTTCTTC
. | . | TRBJ1-6 | TRBV21-1 | CASSKNLGQGYDSPLHF | TGTGCCAGCAGCAAAAATCTGGGACAGGGATACGATTCACCCCTCCACTTT
TRBD1 | . | TRBJ2-3 | TRBV2 | CASRRTGSSTDTQYF | TGTGCCAGCAGGCGGACAGGGTCCTCCACAGATACGCAGTATTTT
TRBD2 | . | TRBJ2-1 | TRBV9 | CASSVGPSGGFAEQFF | TGTGCCAGCAGCGTAGGTCCTAGCGGGGGGTTTGCAGAGCAGTTCTTC
. | . | TRBJ1-1 | TRBV2 | CACWGGGTEAFF | TGTGCCTGTTGGGGGGGAGGGACTGAAGCTTTCTTT
TRBD1 | . | TRBJ2-5 | TRBV10-3 | CASAQGSQETQYF | TGTGCCAGCGCACAGGGGTCCCAAGAGACCCAGTACTTC
. | . | TRBJ2-7 | TRBV6-6 | CASSFNPADSSYEQYF | TGTGCCAGCAGTTTTAACCCCGCGGATAGCTCCTACGAGCAGTACTTC
. | . | TRBJ2-7 | TRBV6-6 | CASSYSLSYEQYF | TGTGCCAGCAGTTACTCTCTCTCCTACGAGCAGTACTTC
. | . | TRBJ1-5 | TRBV9 | CASSADTHQPQHF | TGTGCCAGCAGCGCCGACACCCATCAGCCCCAGCATTTT
. | many | TRBJ1-1 | TRBV7-2 | CASSLVGSTEAFF | TGTGCCAGCAGCTTAGTGGGGAGCACTGAAGCTTTCTTT
. | once | TRBJ1-1 | TRBV5-1 | CASSPDAGGSTEAFF | TGCGCCAGCAGCCCAGATGCAGGTGGGAGCACTGAAGCTTTCTTT
TRBD2 | . | TRBJ2-7 | TRBV19 | CASSLKILSKAGAYEQYF | TGTGCCAGTAGCCTTAAAATTCTCTCTAAAGCGGGGGCCTACGAGCAGTACTTC
. | . | TRBJ1-5 | TRBV5-4 | CASSFRDQPQHF | TGTGCCAGCAGCTTTCGGGATCAGCCCCAGCATTTT
. | . | TRBJ1-4 | TRBV12-3/TRBV12-4 | CASRGRGNLFF | TGTGCCAGCAGAGGGCGGGGAAACCTGTTTTTT
. | . | TRBJ1-2 | TRBV2 | CASSGRTVYGYTF | TGTGCCAGCAGTGGAAGGACAGTCTATGGCTACACCTTC
TRBD2 | many | TRBJ2-5 | TRBV6-1 | CASSEASGQQETQYF | TGTGCCAGCAGTGAGGCTAGCGGCCAACAAGAGACCCAGTACTTC
TRBD2 | . | TRBJ2-5 | TRBV4-1 | CASSQGLAGGGETQYF | TGCGCCAGCAGCCAGGGACTAGCGGGGGGCGGGGAGACCCAGTACTTC
TRBD1 | . | TRBJ1-1 | TRBV6-5 | CASTTSGGNTEAFF | TGTGCCAGCACCACCTCAGGGGGGAATACTGAAGCTTTCTTT
TRBD1 | . | TRBJ1-6 | TRBV18 | CASSPPGTDNSPLHF | TGTGCCAGCTCACCACCCGGGACAGACAATTCACCCCTCCACTTT
. | . | TRBJ1-5 | TRBV15 | CATSARYNQPQHF | TGTGCCACCAGCGCCCGGTACAATCAGCCCCAGCATTTT
. | . | TRBJ2-1 | TRBV4-1 | CASSYQRQDGNNEQFF | TGCGCCAGCAGCTACCAAAGACAGGACGGAAACAATGAGCAGTTCTTC
. | . | TRBJ1-6 | TRBV2 | CASSEGQGRSPLHF | TGTGCCAGCAGTGAAGGTCAGGGAAGATCACCCCTCCACTTT
TRBD1 | . | TRBJ2-1 | TRBV7-9 | CASSSGTGGTWNEQFF | TGTGCCAGCAGCTCTGGGACAGGGGGCACCTGGAATGAGCAGTTCTTC
TRBD1 | . | TRBJ2-7 | TRBV7-8 | CASSSSGTGKIPWNDYEQYF | TGTGCCAGCAGCTCGTCCGGGACAGGGAAAATCCCGTGGAATGACTACGAGCAGTACTTC
. | . | TRBJ1-1 | TRBV2 | CANTGKNTEAFF | TGTGCCAACACAGGGAAGAACACTGAAGCTTTCTTT
TRBD2 | . | TRBJ2-7 | TRBV9 | CASSLLAGDTYEQYF | TGTGCCAGCAGTCTACTAGCGGGGGACACCTACGAGCAGTACTTC
. | . | TRBJ2-1 | TRBV11-3 | CASSLGSRGEQFF | TGTGCCAGCAGCTTAGGAAGTAGGGGTGAGCAGTTCTTC
. | . | TRBJ2-3 | TRBV6-6 | CASSYGPTPTGDTQYF | TGTGCCAGCAGTTATGGGCCAACACCCACGGGGGATACGCAGTATTTT
TRBD1 | once | TRBJ2-4 | TRBV5-5 | CASSLEGAGKNIQYF | TGTGCCAGCAGCTTGGAGGGGGCCGGCAAAAACATTCAGTACTTC
TRBD1 | few | TRBJ1-6 | TRBV2 | CASRRLRTGITDSPLHF | TGTGCCAGCAGAAGACTAAGGACAGGGATTACGGATTCACCCCTCCACTTT
TRBD1 | . | TRBJ1-2 | TRBV9 | CASSVETGGRGYGYTF | TGTGCCAGCAGCGTAGAAACAGGGGGGAGGGGCTATGGCTACACCTTC
. | few | TRBJ2-5 | TRBV3-1/TRBV3-2 | CASSPLSAGALETQYF | TGTGCCAGCAGCCCGTTGTCGGCGGGGGCCCTAGAGACCCAGTACTTC
TRBD1 | . | TRBJ1-2 | TRBV14 | CASSQATGAYNYGYTF | TGTGCCAGCAGCCAAGCCACAGGGGCCTACAACTATGGCTACACCTTC
. | . | TRBJ1-4 | TRBV19 | CASSMEFSTNEKLFF | TGTGCCAGTAGTATGGAGTTTTCAACTAATGAAAAACTGTTTTTT
. | . | TRBJ2-3 | TRBV18 | CASSPLSEGDTQYF | TGTGCCAGCTCACCATTGAGCGAGGGAGATACGCAGTATTTT
. | . | TRBJ2-2 | TRBV4-1 | CASSQEKQGGAGELFF | TGCGCCAGCAGCCAAGAGAAACAAGGGGGGGCCGGGGAGCTGTTTTTT
TRBD2 | . | TRBJ2-1 | TRBV27 | CASSTGTSGDNEQFF | TGTGCCAGCAGTACTGGGACTAGCGGCGACAATGAGCAGTTCTTC
TRBD1 | . | TRBJ1-2 | TRBV13 | CASSLGGDSNYGYTF | TGTGCCAGCAGCTTAGGCGGGGACAGTAACTATGGCTACACCTTC
. | . | TRBJ1-5 | TRBV15 | CATSRGAQPQHF | TGTGCCACCAGCAGAGGGGCCCAGCCCCAGCATTTT